A single sample gave rise to the 29 T cell receptor beta chains below, sequenced in a study of post-analysis software for immune sequencing data. No cognate antigen is known for these TCRs. Study-level points and caveats: Patients had higher frequencies than controls of about five TRBV segments, including TRBV5-6, TRBV5-1 and TRBV20-1.

The authors incorporated unique molecular identifiers into the TCR beta cDNA libraries. Via MiXCR, TCRdb re-called the PCR reads, giving one row per CDR3 protein. The sample consists of 650,000 to 900,000 distinct CDR3 sequences, roughly 46% of them appearing once. Sequencing used blood. The receptors originated from a girl aged 10-17 years with multiple sclerosis.

A remark on this clonotype: One end of the junction does not line up with germline, which may come from a read error. The chain carries TRBV15 and TRBJ2-2, with D possibly called TRBD1 or TRBD2 (5 bases each). Per the germline V gene, CDR1 is LNHNV and CDR2 is YYDKDF (reference sequence). The CDR3 covers 13 residues. In nucleotides, the CDR3 is TGTACCACCAGCATCCCGGGACCCGGGGAGCTGTTTTTT. It specifies CTTSIPGPGELFF. Looking up the rest from reference TRBV15 and TRBJ2-2 gives the full variable domain: DAMVIQNPRYQVTQFGKPVTLSCSQTLNHNVMYWYQQKSSQAPKLLFHYYDKDFNNEADTPDNFQSRRPNTSFCFLDIRSPGLGDTAMYLCTTSIPGPGELFFGEGSRLTVL.

The chain couples TRBV29-1 to TRBJ2-7, with TRBD1 matching 11 bases. The end of the DNA aligns better with TRBJ2-5, so the J call may be wrong. The CDR3 loop spans 13 amino acids. Germline V gene sequence: CDR1 SQVTM, CDR2 ANQGSEA. The chain's CDR3 is CSGTGGAGETQYF. The CDR3 DNA follows: TGCAGCGGGACAGGGGGCGCGGGAGAGACCCAGTACTTC.

The rearrangement joins TRBV3-1 to TRBJ2-1; perhaps TRBD2 as D (7 bases). V was clipped by 4 bases and J by 8 bases, with 15 bases between them. CDR1 and CDR2 (germline): LGHDT, YNNKEL (reference sequence). The CDR3 consists of 14 residues. DNA of the CDR3: TGTGCCAGCAGCCCCGGAGGGGGGGCTCATGAGCAGTTCTTC. Translating gives CASSPGGGAHEQFF.

A few counts support this clonotype. V gene TRBV5-6 combines with J gene TRBJ2-1; D gene uncertain. Germline loops: CDR1 SGHDT, CDR2 YYEEEE. The CDR3 covers 13 residues. V was clipped by 0 bases and J by 7 bases, with 8 bases between them. The CDR3 bases are TGTGCCAGCAGCTTGGGGGCGCGGAATGAGCAGTTCTTC. Its translation is CASSLGARNEQFF.

The V call is TRBV12-3 or TRBV12-4, the J call TRBJ1-4, with D maybe TRBD1 (5 bases). V was cut by 3 bases and J by 8 bases, with 19 bases left in between. The CDR3 runs to 16 residues. For the CDR3, the DNA is TGTGCCAGCAGTTTGGAGGTGCGGCAGGGCGGAGAAAAACTGTTTTTT. Amino acid sequence: CASSLEVRQGGEKLFF.

The J gene is TRBJ2-7, the V gene TRBV5-6; D may match TRBD1 or TRBD2 (6 bases each). The V gene lost 6 bases and the J gene lost 4 bases, with 20 bases spanning the gap. Germline CDR1 and CDR2: SGHDT and YYEEEE. The CDR3 consists of 15 residues. The CDR3, as DNA: TGTGCCAGCAAAACTTATACGGGGGCCCCTTACGAGCAGTACTTC. This gives the protein CASKTYTGAPYEQYF.

V usage is TRBV12-3 or TRBV12-4 and J usage is TRBJ2-1; unclear D gene. Trimming cost V 6 bases and J 5 bases, with 8 bases left between them. This CDR3 spans 12 amino acids. CDR3 loop: CASRESHNEQFF. CDR3 DNA: TGTGCCAGCAGGGAATCTCACAATGAGCAGTTCTTC.

This clonotype was counted a few times. The chain links TRBV2 to TRBJ1-2; D not resolved. This CDR3 contains 13 residues. Trimming shortened V by 4 bases and J by 4 bases, and 10 bases separated the two germline ends. Germline V gene data show CDR1 as SNHLY and CDR2 as FYNNEI. CDR3 loop: CASSVSESYGYTF. The DNA for the CDR3 is TGTGCCAGCAGTGTCTCGGAGAGCTATGGCTACACCTTC.

V and J are TRBV28 and TRBJ2-1, with D tentatively TRBD1 or TRBD2 (5 bases each). From germline, CDR1 is MDHEN and CDR2 SYDVKM. The CDR3 runs 15 residues. V lost 3 bases, J lost 1 base, and 10 bases lay in between. The CDR3 reads CASSFGALSYNEQFF. CDR3 in DNA: TGTGCCAGCAGTTTCGGGGCCCTATCCTACAATGAGCAGTTCTTC.

The V call is TRBV7-9, the J call TRBJ2-4, with TRBD2 identical over 10 bases. Trimming at V came to 4 bases and at J to 0 bases, leaving 3 bases not matched to a gene. Germline V gives CDR1 SEHNR, CDR2 FQNEAQ (reference sequence). The CDR3 contains 16 residues. CDR3 nucleotide sequence: TGTGCCAGCAGCTCCGGACTAGCGGTAGCCAAAAACATTCAGTACTTC. This codes for CASSSGLAVAKNIQYF. The variable domain in full, completed from reference TRBV7-9 and TRBJ2-4, reads DTGVSQNPRHKITKRGQNVTFRCDPISEHNRLYWYRQTLGQGPEFLTYFQNEAQLEKSRLLSDRFSAERPKGSFSTLEIQRTEQGDSAMYLCASSSGLAVAKNIQYFGAGTRLSVL.

The rearrangement uses TRBV15 and TRBJ2-1, with TRBD2 matching over 8 bases. The V gene's germline CDR1 is LNHNV and CDR2 YYDKDF (reference sequence). The CDR3 has 16 residues. Losses at the gene ends were 1 base for V and 8 bases for J; bases not matched to a gene: 10. In nucleotides, the CDR3 is TGTGCCACCAGCAGAGCTATACCGGGAGGGCCAGATGAGCAGTTCTTC. It encodes CATSRAIPGGPDEQFF.

This clonotype was counted ten times or more. The V and J genes are TRBV27 and TRBJ1-2; a possible D gene is TRBD1 (5 bases). The CDR3 covers 13 residues. V lost 5 bases and J 2 bases, leaving 9 bases between the germline ends. CDR1 is MNHEY and CDR2 is SMNVEV in the germline V gene (reference sequence). As DNA, the CDR3 is TGTGCCAGCAGTCCAGGGTCGAACTATGGCTACACCTTC. Protein: CASSPGSNYGYTF.

The chain couples TRBV10-3 to TRBJ1-1; D gene ambiguous. The CDR3 has 15 residues. Trimming removed 3 bases at V and 0 bases at J, with 11 bases between. Germline CDR1 reads ENHRY; CDR2 reads SYGVKD. The DNA of the CDR3 is TGTGCCATCAGTGATCCCGGCAGAATGAACACTGAAGCTTTCTTT. Its protein product is CAISDPGRMNTEAFF.

This clonotype was seen more than once but under ten times. The CDR3 here is CSVWDYSYNEQFF. In DNA, the CDR3 is TGCAGCGTCTGGGACTACTCCTACAATGAGCAGTTCTTC. This sequence joins TRBV29-1 and TRBJ2-1, with 7 bases fitting TRBD2. The CDR3 is 13 residues long. The germline CDR1 and CDR2 sequences are SQVTM and ANQGSEA. Trimming took 6 bases from V and 0 from J; bases not matched to a gene: 2.

V usage is TRBV5-1 and J usage is TRBJ2-5, with 7 bases aligning to TRBD2. Germline V gene lookup returns CDR1 SGHRS and CDR2 YFSETQ. The CDR3 runs to 15 residues. After removal of 4 bases from V and 1 base from J, the junction contained 7 bases not matched to a gene. The CDR3 nucleotides are TGCGCCAGCAGCACCCTGACTAGCAGCCAAGAGACCCAGTACTTC. Amino acids: CASSTLTSSQETQYF.

As concerns this clonotype: Germline is not matched at one junction end, which may reflect a read error. Written as DNA, the CDR3 is TGTGCCAGCAGTGGAGACAGGGCCTACGAGCAGCACTTC. Protein sequence: CASSGDRAYEQHF. This rearrangement joins TRBV6-5 to TRBJ2-7; 7 bases agree with TRBD1. CDR3 length: 13 residues. The V gene's germline CDR1 is MNHEY and CDR2 SVGAGI.

This clonotype was seen more than once but under ten times. The rearrangement links TRBV12-3 or TRBV12-4 to TRBJ1-5, with D possibly matching TRBD1 (5 bases). This CDR3 is built from 12 residues. Trimming removed 5 bases from V and 7 bases from J, with 9 bases in between. The CDR3 DNA reads TGTGCCAGCAGTGGGGCTGGGCAGCCCCAGCATTTT. This encodes CASSGAGQPQHF.

This clonotype was detected a few times. The CDR3 DNA reads as TGTGCCAGCAGCCCACCAATTCCCGAAAAACTGTTTTTT. Its translation is CASSPPIPEKLFF. The chain recombines TRBV7-9 with TRBJ1-4; D remains ambiguous. The length of the CDR3 is 13 residues. Trimming cost V 5 bases and J 8 bases, with 12 bases left between them. CDR1 SEHNR and CDR2 FQNEAQ come from the germline V gene (reference sequence).

The chain is built from TRBV6-6 and TRBJ1-5; 10 bases map to TRBD1. Trimming removed 7 bases from V and 6 bases from J; junction bases left unmatched: 3. Germline CDR1 is MNHNY and CDR2 is SVGAGI (reference sequence). This CDR3 region has 13 residues. DNA for the CDR3: TGTGCCAGCACGGGACAGGGGCTTCAGCCCCAGCATTTT. Translating it yields CASTGQGLQPQHF.

Only one count was recorded for this clonotype. The V gene is TRBV5-1, the J gene TRBJ2-7, with a weak D call TRBD2 (6 bases). The CDR3 has 14 amino acids. Trimming cost V 0 bases and J 7 bases, with 14 bases left between them. Germline CDR1 is SGHRS and CDR2 is YFSETQ. CDR3: CASSLAGETREQYF. The CDR3 coding sequence is TGCGCCAGCAGCTTGGCGGGGGAGACGAGGGAGCAGTACTTC.

This clonotype was observed a handful of times. The chain employs TRBV29-1 and TRBJ2-7, with 10 bases that match TRBD1. This CDR3 is built from 13 residues. Germline-derived CDR1 and CDR2 are SQVTM and ANQGSEA. With 4 bases clipped from V and 3 bases from J, the junction kept 3 bases outside the gene matches. The CDR3 coding sequence is TGCAGCGTTGGACAGGGGGCTTTCTACGAGCAGTACTTC. Its protein is CSVGQGAFYEQYF.

The chain uses TRBV18 and TRBJ2-4; 7 nucleotides match TRBD1. The DNA end favors TRBJ2-7, so the J call may be wrong. This CDR3 has 15 residues. Germline V CDR1 and CDR2: KGHSH, LQKENI. CDR3 loop: CASSPSPTGSLEQYF. CDR3 in DNA: TGTGCCAGCTCACCCTCCCCGACAGGGTCCCTCGAGCAGTACTTC.

The chain joins TRBV7-9 to TRBJ2-5; D ambiguous. The CDR3 contains 12 residues. Germline V CDR1 and CDR2: SEHNR, FQNEAQ (reference sequence). Trimming shortened V by 6 bases and J by 5 bases, and 10 bases separated the two germline ends. CDR3 DNA: TGTGCCAGCAGATCAAATGCGGAGACCCAGTACTTC. Its translation: CASRSNAETQYF.

This chain links TRBV7-6 with TRBJ1-1; TRBD1 agrees at 9 bases. Germline CDR1 SGHVS, CDR2 FNYEAQ. The J segment lost 5 bases and the V segment lost 1 base, leaving 5 bases of the junction unmatched. CDR3 length: 15 residues. CDR3 coding DNA: TGTGCCAGCAGCTTAGGACAGGGGGGAGGGACTGAAGCTTTCTTT. This encodes CASSLGQGGGTEAFF.

Remarks on this clonotype: Its ends do not fully match the called genes, so a read error is possible. The chain carries TRBV10-3 and TRBJ1-2; 7 bases line up with TRBD1. Germline V lookup: CDR1 ENHRY, CDR2 SYGVKD. This CDR3 spans 17 amino acids. The CDR3 here is CVISGARGRIGGYGYTF. The CDR3 nucleotides read TGTGTCATCAGTGGAGCGAGGGGGCGCATTGGGGGCTATGGCTACACCTTC.

This chain uses TRBV20-1 with TRBJ2-7; D perhaps matches TRBD2 (5 bases). V was clipped by 7 bases and J by 2 bases, with 15 bases between them. This CDR3 has 13 amino acids. The germline V gene encodes CDR1 DFQATT and CDR2 SNEGSKA (reference sequence). DNA of the CDR3: TGCAGTGGACAAGGAGGAGTCGCCTACGAGCAGTACTTC. This translates into CSGQGGVAYEQYF.

This rearrangement joins TRBV11-3 to TRBJ2-5; D remains unclear. V was cut by 6 bases and J by 7 bases, with 15 bases left in between. CDR1 SGHNT and CDR2 YENEEA come from the germline V gene. The CDR3 has 13 residues. CDR3 protein: CASSSPTVGTQYF. The CDR3 DNA is TGTGCCAGCAGTAGCCCCACCGTGGGGACCCAGTACTTC.

The genes are TRBV7-9 and TRBJ1-2; D possibly corresponds to TRBD1 (6 bases). V was pared by 1 base and J by 3 bases, with 21 bases between. The CDR3 is 18 amino acids. The germline V gene has CDR1 SEHNR and CDR2 FQNEAQ (reference sequence). CDR3 DNA sequence: TGTGCCAGCAGCTTAGTCGGCAGGCCCGAGGGGGATGACTATGGCTACACCTTC. Translation: CASSLVGRPEGDDYGYTF.

The chain couples TRBV5-1 to TRBJ2-4; perhaps D is TRBD1 or TRBD2 (5 bases each). Looked up from germline, CDR1 is SGHRS and CDR2 is YFSETQ. V lost 3 bases and J 8 bases, leaving 15 bases between the germline ends. The CDR3 runs 14 residues. The CDR3 loop reads CASSSLAGSDIQYF. The DNA for the CDR3 is TGCGCCAGCAGCTCCCTCGCAGGGAGTGACATTCAGTACTTC. The complete variable domain, with remaining parts taken from reference TRBV5-1 and TRBJ2-4, reads KAGVTQTPRYLIKTRGQQVTLSCSPISGHRSVSWYQQTPGQGLQFLFEYFSETQRNKGNFPGRFSGRQFSNSRSEMNVSTLELGDSALYLCASSSLAGSDIQYFGAGTRLSVL.